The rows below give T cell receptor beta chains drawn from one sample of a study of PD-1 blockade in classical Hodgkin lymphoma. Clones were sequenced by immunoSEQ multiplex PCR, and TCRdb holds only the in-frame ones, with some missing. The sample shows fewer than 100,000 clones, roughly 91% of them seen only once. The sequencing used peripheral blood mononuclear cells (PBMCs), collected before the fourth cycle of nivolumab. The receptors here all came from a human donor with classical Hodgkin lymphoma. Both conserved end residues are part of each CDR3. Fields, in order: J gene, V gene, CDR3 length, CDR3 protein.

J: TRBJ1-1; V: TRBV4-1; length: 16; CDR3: CASSQDFGWQNTEAFF
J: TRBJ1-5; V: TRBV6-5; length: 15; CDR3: CASSYSAGGSQPQHF
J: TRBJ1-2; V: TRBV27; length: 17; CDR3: CASSQSGQPPSFHRYTF
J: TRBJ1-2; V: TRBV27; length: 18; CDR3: CASSLVWNQARGDYGYTF
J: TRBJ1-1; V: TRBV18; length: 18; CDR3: CASSFLGPGPTRNTEAFF
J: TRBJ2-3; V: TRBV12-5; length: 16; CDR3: CASGSGLAGSTDTQYF
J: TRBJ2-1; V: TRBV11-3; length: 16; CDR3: CASSSTGASGNNEQFF
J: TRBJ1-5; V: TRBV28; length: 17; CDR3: CASSPSWGSENNQPQHF
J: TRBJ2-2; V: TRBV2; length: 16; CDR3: CASSSRLAANTGELFF
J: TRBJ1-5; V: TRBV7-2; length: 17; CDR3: CASSLGVWAGLNQPQHF
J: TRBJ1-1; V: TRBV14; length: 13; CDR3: CASSQQANTEAFF